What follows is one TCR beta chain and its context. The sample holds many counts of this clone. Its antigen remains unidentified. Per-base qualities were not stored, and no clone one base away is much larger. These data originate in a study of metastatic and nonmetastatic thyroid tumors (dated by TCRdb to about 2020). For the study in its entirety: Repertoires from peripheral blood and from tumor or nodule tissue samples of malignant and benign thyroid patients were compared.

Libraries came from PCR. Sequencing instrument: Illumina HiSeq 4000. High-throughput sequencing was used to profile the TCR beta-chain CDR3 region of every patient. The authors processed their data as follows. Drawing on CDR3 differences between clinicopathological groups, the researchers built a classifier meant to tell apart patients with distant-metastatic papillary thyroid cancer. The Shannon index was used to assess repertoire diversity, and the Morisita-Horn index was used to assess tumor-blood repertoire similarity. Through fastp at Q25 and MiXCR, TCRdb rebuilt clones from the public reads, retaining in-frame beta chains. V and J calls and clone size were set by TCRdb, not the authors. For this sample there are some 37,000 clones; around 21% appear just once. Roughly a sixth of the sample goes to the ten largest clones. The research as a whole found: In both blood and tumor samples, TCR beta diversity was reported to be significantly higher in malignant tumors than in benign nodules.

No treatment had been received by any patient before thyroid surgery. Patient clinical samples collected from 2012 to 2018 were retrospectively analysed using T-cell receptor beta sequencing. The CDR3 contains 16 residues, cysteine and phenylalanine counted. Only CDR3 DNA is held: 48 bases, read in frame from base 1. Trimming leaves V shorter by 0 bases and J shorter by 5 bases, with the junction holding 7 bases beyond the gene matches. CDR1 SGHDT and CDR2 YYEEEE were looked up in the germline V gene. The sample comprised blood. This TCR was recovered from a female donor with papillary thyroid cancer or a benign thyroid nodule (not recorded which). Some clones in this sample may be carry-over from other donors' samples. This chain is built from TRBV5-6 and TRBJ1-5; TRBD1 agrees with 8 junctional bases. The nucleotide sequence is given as TGTGCCAGCAGCTTGGTGGGGCAGGGGGCCTATCAGCCCCAGCATTTT. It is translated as CASSLVGQGAYQPQHF.